The entry that follows covers one TCR beta chain sequence. No antigen is known for it. Relative to the germline gene, one junction end is altered; a read error may explain this. These data belong to a study of CD8+CD57+ T cells in acquired aplastic anemia (dated by TCRdb to between 2018 and 2020). At the level of the whole study: DNA extracted from sorted CD4+ and CD8+ cells had a mean of roughly 3 ug, with a range of roughly 0.19 to 27.4 ug. CD8+CD57+ expansion was defined as a frequency above the mean frequency observed in healthy subjects. Study-wide conclusions, independent of this receptor: Patients and healthy controls showed no significant difference in CD8+ Simpson's diversity (P=0.060). Although 25 to 30 CD8+ CDR3 sequences were shared by patients and controls, these sequences appeared highly expressed in patients and within the immunodominant clones of patients.

Expansion of CD8+CD57+ cells had been shown by flow cytometry in the patients chosen for sequencing. Every patient had a diagnosis of severe acquired aplastic anemia based on International Study of Aplastic Anemia and Agranulocytosis and Camitta criteria. No patient had received any therapy when blood was sampled. The study deep-sequenced TCR repertoires of sorted CD4+ and CD8+ blood T cells from severe aplastic anemia patients and healthy subjects. Patients were enrolled in the USA under clinicaltrials.gov protocols 00001620, 01623167, 00001397, 00071045, 00081523 and 00961064. Ficoll-Paque density gradient centrifugation was used to isolate peripheral blood mononuclear cells. Before DNA extraction, CD4+ and CD8+ T cells were sorted by FACS or by magnetic beads. TCR beta VDJ combination and CDR3 sequence profiling used genomic DNA as the template. An Illumina HiSeq 2000 was used for TCR repertoire sequencing. As for how the authors treated the data: Repertoire assessment relied on Simpson's diversity index, CDR3 size and DJ length profiles, and TRBV/TRBJ rearrangement plots. The most abundant DNA sequence in the deep sequencing data was taken as the immunodominant clone. CDR3 amino acid sequences were screened for sharing across subjects and were compared with published repertoires and the VDJdb database. TCRdb cleaned the public reads at Q25 with fastp, built clones with MiXCR and kept in-frame beta chains. A single entry per CDR3 protein holds the most common genes and DNA from its merged rows. The V and J calls and clone size come from TCRdb's table, not from the authors' own analysis. In this sample the table shows about 180,000 distinct CDR3 sequences, around 50% of which occur a single time. The ten largest clones represent approximately 12% of the sample.

Sequencing used sorted CD4+, CD8+, or CD8+CD57+ T cells (not recorded which) from PBMCs. This sequence was found in a human donor with aplastic anemia.

The bases read TGTGCCAGTAGTGGAAAGGGGACAGCTCAAGAGACCCAGTACTTC. Its product reads: CASSGKGTAQETQYF. The chain is assembled from TRBV2 and TRBJ2-5, and 7 junctional nucleotides match TRBD1. The germline V gene yields SNHLY for CDR1 and FYNNEI for CDR2. The CDR3 holds 15 amino acids from the cysteine to the phenylalanine. Only the CDR3 DNA stays, 45 bases, in frame from base 1.